One and the same sample provided the 27 T cell receptor beta chains below, sequenced in a study of cytomegalovirus exposure and HLA in healthy donors. Use of 60 Vbeta and 13 Jbeta primers characterized the PCR. Assay: immunoSEQ multiplex PCR; the TCRdb copy retains only in-frame clones and omits some. The table for this sample gives 130,000 to 150,000 clones. The sample taken for sequencing was PBMCs. All receptors come from a male donor in good health and CMV-seronegative.

This chain connects TRBV19 to TRBJ1-5; TRBD1 matches 7 bases. The CDR3 spans 18 residues. The J segment lost 0 bases and the V segment lost 5 bases, leaving 13 bases of the junction unmatched. The germline V gene encodes CDR1 LNHDA and CDR2 SQIVND (reference sequence). CDR3 coding DNA: TGTGCCAGTAGTCTCCCAGGGGGGTTTCCACATAGCAATCAGCCCCAGCATTTT. It codes for CASSLPGGFPHSNQPQHF.

The J gene is TRBJ2-2, the V gene TRBV19, with 11 bases matching TRBD2. The CDR3 is made up of 15 amino acids. Germline CDR1 LNHDA, CDR2 SQIVND (reference sequence). The junction had 8 bases not matched to a gene; V was cut back by 6 bases and J by 8 bases. CDR3 sequence reads: CASSLTSGSKGELFF. CDR3 coding DNA: TGTGCCAGTAGCCTAACTAGCGGGAGTAAGGGGGAGCTGTTTTTT.

V and J are TRBV11-2 and TRBJ2-1, with 9 bases identical to TRBD1. CDR1 is SGHAT and CDR2 is FQNNGV in the germline V gene. The CDR3 has 13 amino acids. V trimming: 0 bases; J trimming: 12 bases; junction bases outside the gene matches: 3. The CDR3, as DNA: TGTGCCAGCAGCTTAGAGGGGACAGGGTTGCAGTTCTTC. Protein product: CASSLEGTGLQFF.

The chain combines TRBV6-6 with TRBJ1-4; 11 bases agree with TRBD1. Trimming cost V 6 bases and J 3 bases; bases outside gene matches: 6. The CDR3 consists of 16 residues. Germline V gene data show CDR1 as MNHNY and CDR2 as SVGAGI (reference sequence). The CDR3 DNA sequence: TGTGCCAGCAGCCTTGGACAGGGGGCTTCTAATGAAAAACTGTTTTTT. This encodes CASSLGQGASNEKLFF.

The chain uses TRBV2 and TRBJ2-7; D is unclear. The length of the CDR3 is 11 residues. Trimming cost V 2 bases and J 5 bases, with 4 bases left between them. Germline assignment: CDR1 SNHLY and CDR2 FYNNEI. The CDR3 here is CASSEFNEQYF. The DNA for the CDR3 is TGTGCCAGCAGTGAATTTAACGAGCAGTACTTC. The full variable domain, in which reference TRBV2 and TRBJ2-7 provide the parts outside the CDR3, is EPEVTQTPSHQVTQMGQEVILRCVPISNHLYFYWYRQILGQKVEFLVSFYNNEISEKSEIFDDQFSVERPDGSNFTLKIRSTKLEDSAMYFCASSEFNEQYFGPGTRLTVT.

The rearrangement joins TRBV28 to TRBJ2-1, with D possibly matching TRBD2 (6 bases). Between the trimmed V and J ends, which lost 2 bases and 1 base, there was a span of 9 bases. Looked up from germline, CDR1 is MDHEN and CDR2 is SYDVKM. The CDR3 loop spans 15 amino acids. CDR3 bases: TGTGCCAGCAGTTTAGAGGCGGGGTCCTACAATGAGCAGTTCTTC. Translation: CASSLEAGSYNEQFF.

This chain links TRBV7-9 with TRBJ1-1; D is ambiguous. Trimming cost V 1 base and J 7 bases, with 7 bases left between them. The germline gives CDR1 SEHNR, CDR2 FQNEAQ (reference sequence). The CDR3 contains 12 residues. DNA for the CDR3: TGTGCCAGCAGCTTAGTTGAGGGTGAAGCTTTCTTT. Encoded protein: CASSLVEGEAFF.

This chain connects TRBV19 to TRBJ2-1; 8 bases agree with TRBD1. In germline, CDR1 is LNHDA, CDR2 SQIVND (reference sequence). The CDR3 contains 14 residues. The V and J ends lost 5 bases and 6 bases, in that order; junction bases with no gene match: 6. The CDR3 DNA sequence: TGTGCCAGTAGTGGCGACAGGGGTTCCAATGAGCAGTTCTTC. Encoded protein: CASSGDRGSNEQFF. The variable domain in full, with the rest retrieved from reference TRBV19 and TRBJ2-1, is DGGITQSPKYLFRKEGQNVTLSCEQNLNHDAMYWYRQDPGQGLRLIYYSQIVNDFQKGDIAEGYSVSREKKESFPLTVTSAQKNPTAFYLCASSGDRGSNEQFFGPGTRLTVL.

The CDR3 region is CASRTGGDTEAFF. As DNA, the CDR3 is TGTGCCAGTAGGACGGGCGGGGACACTGAAGCTTTCTTT. The genes are TRBV19 and TRBJ1-1, with D uncertain. The CDR3 extends over 13 amino acids. Germline V CDR1 and CDR2: LNHDA, SQIVND (reference sequence). Between the trimmed V and J ends, which lost 6 bases and 3 bases, there was a span of 11 bases.

The V gene is TRBV30, the J gene TRBJ2-7; 7 positions agree with TRBD2. This CDR3 contains 14 residues. V trimming: 3 bases; J trimming: 3 bases; junction bases outside the gene matches: 8. Germline V gives CDR1 GTSNPN, CDR2 SVGIG (reference sequence). Here the CDR3 reads CAWRPMTSHYEQYF. For the CDR3, the DNA is TGTGCCTGGAGGCCTATGACTAGCCACTACGAGCAGTACTTC. Variable domain in full (rest from reference TRBV30 and TRBJ2-7): SQTIHQWPATLVQPVGSPLSLECTVEGTSNPNLYWYRQAAGRGLQLLFYSVGIGQISSEVPQNLSASRPQDRQFILSSKKLLLSDSGFYLCAWRPMTSHYEQYFGPGTRLTVT.

The gene calls are TRBV2 and TRBJ2-7, with 11 positions matching TRBD1. CDR1 SNHLY and CDR2 FYNNEI come from the germline V gene. The CDR3 sequence is 17 residues long. V dropped 6 bases and J dropped 5; count of bases not matched to a gene: 15. The chain's CDR3 is CASREIRMGQGVNEQYF. CDR3 nucleotide sequence: TGTGCCAGCAGGGAAATAAGAATGGGACAGGGGGTGAACGAGCAGTACTTC.

Regarding this clone: Other nucleotide sequences in the sample specify the same CDR3. The V gene is TRBV18, the J gene TRBJ1-1, with D tentatively TRBD1 (6 bases). Per the germline V gene, CDR1 is KGHSH and CDR2 is LQKENI. The length of the CDR3 is 13 residues. The ends were cut back, 3 bases at V and 1 base at J, with 6 bases in the middle. The CDR3 loop reads CASSPGQNTEAFF. The CDR3 coding sequence is TGTGCCAGCTCACCGGGACAGAACACTGAAGCTTTCTTT. The variable domain in full, completed from reference TRBV18 and TRBJ1-1, reads NAGVMQNPRHLVRRRGQEARLRCSPMKGHSHVYWYRQLPEEGLKFMVYLQKENIIDESGMPKERFSAEFPKEGPSILRIQQVVRGDSAAYFCASSPGQNTEAFFGQGTRLTVV.

This chain connects TRBV5-1 to TRBJ1-1, with a possible D match to TRBD1 (5 bases). CDR1 and CDR2 from the germline V gene are SGHRS and YFSETQ. V was clipped by 4 bases and J by 0 bases, with 7 bases between them. CDR3 length equals 13 residues. The CDR3 coding sequence is TGCGCCAGCAGCGAGACAGTGAACACTGAAGCTTTCTTT. Translating gives CASSETVNTEAFF. The full variable domain, rest sourced from reference TRBV5-1 and TRBJ1-1, is KAGVTQTPRYLIKTRGQQVTLSCSPISGHRSVSWYQQTPGQGLQFLFEYFSETQRNKGNFPGRFSGRQFSNSRSEMNVSTLELGDSALYLCASSETVNTEAFFGQGTRLTVV.

The chain employs TRBV6-6 and TRBJ1-1, with D possibly matching TRBD1 (6 bases). The V gene's germline CDR1 is MNHNY and CDR2 SVGAGI (reference sequence). V gave up 4 bases and J gave up 1 base, with 16 bases separating them. The CDR3 is 16 amino acids. Here the CDR3 DNA reads TGTGCCAGCAGTTCGCCCGTGACAGGCCCGAACACTGAAGCTTTCTTT. It is translated as CASSSPVTGPNTEAFF.

The chain has TRBV9 and TRBJ2-7; 8 nucleotides line up with TRBD2. Trimming took 0 bases from V and 2 from J; bases not matched to a gene: 1. The CDR3 extends over 14 amino acids. Germline V lookup: CDR1 SGDLS, CDR2 YYNGEE. The CDR3 DNA reads TGTGCCAGCAGCGTAGCGGGAGGGCCCTACGAGCAGTACTTC. This translates into CASSVAGGPYEQYF.

The chain uses TRBV7-2 and TRBJ1-2; possible D gene TRBD1, 5 bases. The CDR3 covers 15 residues. The germline gives CDR1 SGHTA, CDR2 FQGNSA. V lost 2 bases and J 4 bases, leaving 14 bases between the germline ends. CDR3 protein: CASSLTRGGGYGYTF. CDR3 bases: TGTGCCAGCAGCTTAACGAGGGGCGGGGGCTATGGCTACACCTTC.

The chain recombines TRBV6-5 with TRBJ2-7; the D gene is possibly TRBD2 (5 bases). Germline V gene sequence: CDR1 MNHEY, CDR2 SVGAGI. This CDR3 contains 14 residues. V was clipped by 2 bases and J by 7 bases, with 15 bases between them. The CDR3 loop reads CASSYLEGVNEQYF. DNA for the CDR3: TGTGCCAGCAGTTACCTTGAGGGAGTGAATGAGCAGTACTTC.

The chain recombines TRBV19 with TRBJ1-3; maybe TRBD1 (6 bases). Germline V CDR1 and CDR2: LNHDA, SQIVND (reference sequence). The CDR3 length is 15 residues. V was shortened by 7 bases and J by 1 base, with 14 bases between the two germline ends. The CDR3 coding sequence is TGTGCCAGTATCGATCAAGGGGGTTCTGGAAACACCATATATTTT. This translates into CASIDQGGSGNTIYF.

V usage is TRBV4-1 and J usage is TRBJ2-7; a possible D gene is TRBD1 (5 bases). The CDR3 is 15 amino acids. Trimming removed 0 bases at V and 1 base at J, with 10 bases between. The germline CDR1 and CDR2 sequences are MGHRA and YSYEKL. As DNA, the CDR3 is TGCGCCAGCAGCCAAGAAGGGGTGGGTTCCTACGAGCAGTACTTC. The encoded protein is CASSQEGVGSYEQYF.

For this clone: At the DNA level, this CDR3 is encoded by other sequences in the same sample as well. The V gene is TRBV18, the J gene TRBJ1-5; unclear D gene. Trimming left V 6 bases short and J 2 bases short, with 8 bases between. From germline, CDR1 is KGHSH and CDR2 LQKENI. The length of the CDR3 is 13 residues. CDR3 in amino acids: CASSPGGNQPQHF. As DNA, the CDR3 is TGTGCCAGCTCTCCGGGAGGCAATCAGCCCCAGCATTTT.

The chain has TRBV7-2 and TRBJ1-5; D is ambiguous. Germline CDR1 SGHTA, CDR2 FQGNSA. V was shortened by 5 bases and J by 0 bases, with 8 bases between the two germline ends. The CDR3 runs 14 residues. CDR3 in DNA: TGTGCCAGCAGCGAGTATTATAGCAATCAGCCCCAGCATTTT. Translation: CASSEYYSNQPQHF.

The V gene is TRBV7-9, the J gene TRBJ1-2; D not certain. V was pared by 1 base and J by 4 bases, with 10 bases between. Per germline, CDR1 SEHNR and CDR2 FQNEAQ (reference sequence). The CDR3 has 14 amino acids. CDR3 coding DNA: TGTGCCAGCAGCTTAGGAGGAAGCACCTATGGCTACACCTTC. Translating it yields CASSLGGSTYGYTF.

DNA for the CDR3: TGCGCCAGCAGCCAAGGAGGGGGCACAGGGCCGTATGGCTACACCTTC. Amino acid sequence: CASSQGGGTGPYGYTF. The J gene is TRBJ1-2, the V gene TRBV4-1, with TRBD1 matching 7 bases. The CDR3 has 16 residues. Germline CDR1 MGHRA, CDR2 YSYEKL. Unmatched junction bases numbered 10, after V lost 1 base and J lost 5 bases.

J is TRBJ1-2 and V is TRBV27; D is undetermined. The CDR3 length is 15 residues. Germline-derived CDR1 and CDR2 are MNHEY and SMNVEV (reference sequence). The germline V and J ends were trimmed by 1 base and 0 bases, with 9 bases remaining between them. The CDR3 here is CASSLLGDSNYGYTF. In DNA, the CDR3 is TGTGCCAGCAGTTTATTGGGCGATTCTAACTATGGCTACACCTTC.

The rearrangement joins TRBV7-9 to TRBJ2-6; TRBD1 aligns across 8 bases. CDR1 and CDR2 from the germline V gene are SEHNR and FQNEAQ (reference sequence). V lost 4 bases, J lost 2 bases, and 7 bases stayed unmatched. CDR3 size: 17 residues. CDR3 coding DNA: TGTGCCAGCAGCTGGGGGACAGGTGATCCTGGGGCCAACGTCCTGACTTTC. It specifies CASSWGTGDPGANVLTF.

This chain uses TRBV2 with TRBJ1-4; 7 positions match TRBD1. V was pared by 7 bases and J by 6 bases, with 8 bases of the junction left unmatched. The CDR3 length is 14 residues. Germline lookup yields CDR1 SNHLY and CDR2 FYNNEI. CDR3 sequence: CASKPGQSYEKLFF. The CDR3 bases are TGTGCCAGCAAGCCGGGACAGTCGTATGAAAAACTGTTTTTT.

Regarding this clone: One end of the junction does not line up with germline, which may come from a read error. CDR3 sequence reads: CSGDVTSGFHNGQFF. The CDR3 bases are TGCAGCGGAGATGTGACTAGCGGGTTCCACAATGGGCAGTTCTTC. The V and J genes are TRBV29-1 and TRBJ2-1; 10 bases map to TRBD2. The CDR3 length is 15 residues. Germline V lookup: CDR1 SQVTM, CDR2 ANQGSEA.